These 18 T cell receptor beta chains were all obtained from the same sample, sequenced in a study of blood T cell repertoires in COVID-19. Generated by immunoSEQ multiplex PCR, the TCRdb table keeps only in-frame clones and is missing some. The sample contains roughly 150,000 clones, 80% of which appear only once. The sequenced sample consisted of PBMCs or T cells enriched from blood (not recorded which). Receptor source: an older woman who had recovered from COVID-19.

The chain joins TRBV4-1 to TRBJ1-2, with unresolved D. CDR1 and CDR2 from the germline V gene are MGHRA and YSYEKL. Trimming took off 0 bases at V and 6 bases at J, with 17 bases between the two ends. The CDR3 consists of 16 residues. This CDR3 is CASSQDYKAPGNGYTF. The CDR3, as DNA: TGCGCCAGCAGCCAAGATTATAAGGCGCCAGGTAATGGCTACACCTTC.

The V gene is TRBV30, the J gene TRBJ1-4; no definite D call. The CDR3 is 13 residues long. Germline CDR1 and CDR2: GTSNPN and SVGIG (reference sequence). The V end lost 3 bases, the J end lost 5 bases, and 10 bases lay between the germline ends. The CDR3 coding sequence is TGTGCCTGGAGAAGGGCGGGGAATGAAAAACTGTTTTTT. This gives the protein CAWRRAGNEKLFF.

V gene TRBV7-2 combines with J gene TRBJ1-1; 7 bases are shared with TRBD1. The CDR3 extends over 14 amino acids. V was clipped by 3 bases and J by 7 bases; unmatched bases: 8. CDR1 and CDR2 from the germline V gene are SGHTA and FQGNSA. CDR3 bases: TGTGCCAGCAGCTTGGCCCCTGGGACAGATGAAGCTTTCTTT. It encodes CASSLAPGTDEAFF. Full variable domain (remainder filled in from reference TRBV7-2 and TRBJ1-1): GAGVSQSPSNKVTEKGKDVELRCDPISGHTALYWYRQSLGQGLEFLIYFQGNSAPDKSGLPSDRFSAERTGGSVSTLTIQRTQQEDSAVYLCASSLAPGTDEAFFGQGTRLTVV.

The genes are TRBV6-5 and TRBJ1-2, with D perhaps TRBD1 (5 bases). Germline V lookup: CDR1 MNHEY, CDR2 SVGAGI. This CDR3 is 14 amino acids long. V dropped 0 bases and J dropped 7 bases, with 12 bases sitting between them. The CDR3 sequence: CASSYSKGLPGYTF. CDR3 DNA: TGTGCCAGCAGTTACTCGAAGGGGCTACCTGGCTACACCTTC.

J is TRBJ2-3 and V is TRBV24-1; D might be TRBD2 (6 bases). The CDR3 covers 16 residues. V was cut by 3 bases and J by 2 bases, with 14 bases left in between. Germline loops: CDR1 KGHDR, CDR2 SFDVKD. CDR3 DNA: TGTGCCACCAGTGATGTAACGGGGGACTCCACAGATACGCAGTATTTT. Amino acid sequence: CATSDVTGDSTDTQYF.

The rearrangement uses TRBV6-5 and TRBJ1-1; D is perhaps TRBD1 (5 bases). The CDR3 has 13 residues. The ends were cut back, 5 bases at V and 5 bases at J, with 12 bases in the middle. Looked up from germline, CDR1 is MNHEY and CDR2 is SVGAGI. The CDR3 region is CASSRITGTEAFF. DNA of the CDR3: TGTGCCAGCAGTCGAATAACAGGTACTGAAGCTTTCTTT.

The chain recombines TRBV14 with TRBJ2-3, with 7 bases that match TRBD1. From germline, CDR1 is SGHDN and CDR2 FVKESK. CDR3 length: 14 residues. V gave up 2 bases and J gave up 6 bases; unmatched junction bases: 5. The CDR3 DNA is TGTGCCAGCAGCCAACGCCGAGGGGGCGATACGCAGTATTTT. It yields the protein CASSQRRGGDTQYF. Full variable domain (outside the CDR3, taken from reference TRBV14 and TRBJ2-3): EAGVTQFPSHSVIEKGQTVTLRCDPISGHDNLYWYRRVMGKEIKFLLHFVKESKQDESGMPNNRFLAERTGGTYSTLKVQPAELEDSGVYFCASSQRRGGDTQYFGPGTRLTVL.

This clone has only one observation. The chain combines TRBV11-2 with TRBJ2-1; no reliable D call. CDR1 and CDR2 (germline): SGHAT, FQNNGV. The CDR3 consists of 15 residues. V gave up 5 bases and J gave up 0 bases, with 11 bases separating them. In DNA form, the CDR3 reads TGTGCCAGCAGCCTAAATAACCCCTCCTACAATGAGCAGTTCTTC. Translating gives CASSLNNPSYNEQFF.

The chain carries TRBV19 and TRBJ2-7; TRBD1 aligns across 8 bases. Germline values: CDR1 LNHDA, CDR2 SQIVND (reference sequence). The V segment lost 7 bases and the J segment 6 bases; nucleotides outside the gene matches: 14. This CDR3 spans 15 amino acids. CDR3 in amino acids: CASTRAGQGSGEQYF. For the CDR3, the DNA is TGTGCCAGTACCAGGGCCGGACAGGGCTCCGGCGAGCAGTACTTC.

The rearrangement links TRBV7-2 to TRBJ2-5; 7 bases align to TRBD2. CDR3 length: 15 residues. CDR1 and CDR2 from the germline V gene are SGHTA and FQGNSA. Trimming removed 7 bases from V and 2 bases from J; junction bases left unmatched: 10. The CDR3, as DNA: TGTGCCAGCACCTTTCCGTGGGGGGGGCAAGAGACCCAGTACTTC. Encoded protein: CASTFPWGGQETQYF. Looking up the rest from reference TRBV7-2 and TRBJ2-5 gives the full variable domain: GAGVSQSPSNKVTEKGKDVELRCDPISGHTALYWYRQSLGQGLEFLIYFQGNSAPDKSGLPSDRFSAERTGGSVSTLTIQRTQQEDSAVYLCASTFPWGGQETQYFGPGTRLLVL.

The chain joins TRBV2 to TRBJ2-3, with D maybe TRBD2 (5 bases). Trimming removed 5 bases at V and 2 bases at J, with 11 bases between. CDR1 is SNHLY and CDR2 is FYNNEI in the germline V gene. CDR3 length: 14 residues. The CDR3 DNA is TGTGCCAGCAGTACCAGACTACACACAGATACGCAGTATTTT. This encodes CASSTRLHTDTQYF. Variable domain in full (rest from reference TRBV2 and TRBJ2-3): EPEVTQTPSHQVTQMGQEVILRCVPISNHLYFYWYRQILGQKVEFLVSFYNNEISEKSEIFDDQFSVERPDGSNFTLKIRSTKLEDSAMYFCASSTRLHTDTQYFGPGTRLTVL.

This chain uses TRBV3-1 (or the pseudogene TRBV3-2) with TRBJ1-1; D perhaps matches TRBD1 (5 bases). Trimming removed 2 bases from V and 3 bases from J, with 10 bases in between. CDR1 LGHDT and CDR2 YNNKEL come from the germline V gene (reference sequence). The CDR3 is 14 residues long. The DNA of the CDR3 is TGTGCCAGCAGCCAAAGCCCGGGGGACACTGAAGCTTTCTTT. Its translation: CASSQSPGDTEAFF.

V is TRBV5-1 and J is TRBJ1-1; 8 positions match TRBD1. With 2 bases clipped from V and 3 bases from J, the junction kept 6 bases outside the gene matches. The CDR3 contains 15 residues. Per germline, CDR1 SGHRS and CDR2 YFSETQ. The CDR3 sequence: CASSFRDRPHTEAFF. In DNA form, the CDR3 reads TGCGCCAGCAGCTTTCGGGACAGGCCCCACACTGAAGCTTTCTTT.

DNA of the CDR3: TGTGCCAGCAGCTTAAGGTGGGCAGGGAACTATGGCTACACCTTC. This encodes CASSLRWAGNYGYTF. This rearrangement joins TRBV7-2 to TRBJ1-2, with D maybe TRBD1 (5 bases). Germline assignment: CDR1 SGHTA and CDR2 FQGNSA. Trimming left V 2 bases short and J 2 bases short, with 12 bases between. This CDR3 region has 15 residues.

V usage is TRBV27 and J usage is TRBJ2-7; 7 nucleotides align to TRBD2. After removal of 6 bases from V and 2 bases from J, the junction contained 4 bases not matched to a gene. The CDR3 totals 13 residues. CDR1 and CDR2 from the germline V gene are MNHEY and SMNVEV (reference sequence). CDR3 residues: CASSGGGAYEQYF. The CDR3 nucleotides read TGTGCCAGCAGCGGGGGAGGGGCCTACGAGCAGTACTTC.

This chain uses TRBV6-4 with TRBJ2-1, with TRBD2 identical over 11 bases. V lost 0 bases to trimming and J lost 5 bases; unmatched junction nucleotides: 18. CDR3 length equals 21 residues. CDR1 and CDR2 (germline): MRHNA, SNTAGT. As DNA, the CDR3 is TGTGCCAGCAGTGACTCGATGTGGCTCGGAATAAGACTAGCGGGGAACAATGAGCAGTTCTTC. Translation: CASSDSMWLGIRLAGNNEQFF.

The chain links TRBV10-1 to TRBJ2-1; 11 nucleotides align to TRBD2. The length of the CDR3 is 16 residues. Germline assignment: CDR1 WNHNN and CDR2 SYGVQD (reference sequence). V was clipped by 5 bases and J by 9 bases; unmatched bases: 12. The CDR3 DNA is TGCGCCAGCAGTTACGGTAGCGGGGGGGGAAGAATTGAGCAGTTCTTC. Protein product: CASSYGSGGGRIEQFF.

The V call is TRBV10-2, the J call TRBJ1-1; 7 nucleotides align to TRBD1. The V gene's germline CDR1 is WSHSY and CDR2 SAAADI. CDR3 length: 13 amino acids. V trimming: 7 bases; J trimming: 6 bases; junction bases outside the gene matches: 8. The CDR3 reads CASTQTGSSEAFF. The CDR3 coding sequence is TGCGCCAGCACTCAGACAGGGTCTTCTGAAGCTTTCTTT.